This T cell receptor (beta chain) comes out of a study of T cells after yellow fever vaccination. J gave up 8 bases and V 2 bases, and 7 bases lay outside the gene matches. CDR1 and CDR2 (germline): MNHEY, SVGEGT. The CDR3 runs 15 residues. The study made its TCR cDNA through 5'RACE template switching. That step introduced a universal primer site along with UMIs. One entry per CDR3 protein results from TCRdb running MiXCR on the 5' RACE reads. Of 550,000 or so distinct CDR3 sequences listed, 15% to 20% are singletons. Only a few counts were recorded for this clonotype. The TCR sequence derives from a man aged 25-40 years who received the YFV17D yellow fever vaccine. This specimen consisted of PBMCs, obtained 15 days after the yellow fever booster vaccination. V usage is TRBV6-2 or TRBV6-3 and J usage is TRBJ2-1; 9 positions match TRBD2. CDR3 coding DNA: TGTGCCAGCAGTTACGATAGCGGGAGCGCTGATGAGCAGTTCTTC. This translates into CASSYDSGSADEQFF.